The sequence of this TCR beta chain was determined in a study of cytomegalovirus exposure and HLA in healthy donors. Study findings and constraints: While the bulk of TCR sequences proved rare, some public TCRs turned up in many donors. A few chains tied to CMV proved CMV antigen-specific in vitro.

As concerns this clone: Its cognate antigen is unknown.

V lost 2 bases, J lost 4 bases, and 18 bases lay in between. Per the germline V gene, CDR1 is SGHRS and CDR2 is YFSETQ. The CDR3 loop spans 16 amino acids. Sequencing was performed with immunoSEQ multiplex PCR; in TCRdb, only in-frame clones are kept and a portion is missing. The sample includes about 120,000 clones, approximately 87% of them seen just once. The donors were part of the approximately 120-subject validation cohort, which stood apart from the approximately 700-subject first cohort. The TCR was taken from a woman younger than 30 in good health and CMV-seropositive. The chain carries TRBV5-1 and TRBJ1-2, with D tentatively TRBD1 (6 bases). The sequenced material came from PBMCs. CDR3 coding DNA: TGCGCCAGCAGCTTAATATCAGGTCAGGGGATCTATGGCTACACCTTC. Translating gives CASSLISGQGIYGYTF.